This TCR beta chain was recovered during a study of early T cells in non-severe SARS-CoV-2 infection. Each cDNA molecule carried a unique molecular identifier. TCRdb redid the calling of the 5' RACE reads with MiXCR, one entry per CDR3 protein. The sample has 55,000 to 70,000 distinct CDR3 sequences; approximately 4.6% are singletons. This clonotype was seen repeatedly, ten times or more. This receptor was identified in an adult who was a healthcare worker with PCR-confirmed SARS-CoV-2 infection or an uninfected control (not recorded which). The donor label of this sample is uncertain. Source: whole blood, taken at baseline.

This chain's CDR3 is CASSLGVPEQFF. In DNA, the CDR3 is TGTGCCAGCAGCTTAGGGGTTCCGGAGCAGTTCTTC. The rearrangement joins TRBV7-2 to TRBJ2-1; D not certain. Trimming shortened V by 1 base and J by 10 bases, and 8 bases separated the two germline ends. This CDR3 spans 12 amino acids. Germline values: CDR1 SGHTA, CDR2 FQGNSA. Using reference TRBV7-2 and TRBJ2-1 for the parts outside the CDR3, the full variable domain is GAGVSQSPSNKVTEKGKDVELRCDPISGHTALYWYRQSLGQGLEFLIYFQGNSAPDKSGLPSDRFSAERTGGSVSTLTIQRTQQEDSAVYLCASSLGVPEQFFGPGTRLTVL.